A single T cell receptor (beta chain) is shown here with its context. Its antigen is still unknown. The study ran its PCR with 60 Vbeta and 13 Jbeta primers. The protocol was immunoSEQ multiplex PCR, while the TCRdb copy is restricted to in-frame clones and leaves out a portion. The sample has around 150,000 clones, roughly 72% seen once. The sample belongs to a study of cytomegalovirus exposure and HLA in healthy donors. General study points: Some TCR beta chains (approximately 180 of them) were listed as cytomegalovirus-associated. With further analysis later on, most CMV-associated TCR beta chains appeared HLA-restricted.

The CDR3 runs to 15 residues. The germline V gene has CDR1 MNHNY and CDR2 SVGAGI (reference sequence). Between the trimmed V and J ends, which lost 5 bases and 4 bases, there was a span of 16 bases. The chain recombines TRBV6-6 with TRBJ2-3; D gene uncertain. The sequence was collected from a man aged 35-49 years in good health and CMV-seronegative. The sample was PBMCs. In DNA, the CDR3 is TGTGCCAGCAGTCACCCCCCACCAGCGTCAGATACGCAGTATTTT. Its protein product is CASSHPPPASDTQYF.